This T cell receptor (beta chain) was recovered during a study of cytomegalovirus exposure and HLA in healthy donors. Study observations and caveats: Being productive about 87% or about 30% of the time was typical of most TCR beta V segments in an earlier analysis. An analysis was carried out later, and it reportedly showed fewer N-insertions in an Asian-associated ancestry cluster than the approximately 680-donor mean. The authors confirmed in vitro that a few CMV-associated chains were specific for CMV antigens.

Germline V gene lookup returns CDR1 SGHRS and CDR2 YFSETQ. The V and J ends lost 6 bases and 5 bases respectively, with 12 bases between them. This CDR3 has 13 residues. The PCR was carried out with 60 Vbeta primers and 13 Jbeta primers. As originally analysed: Among the unique TCR beta chains that a later analysis counted, roughly 80 million in all, roughly 9.9 million were shared. Here immunoSEQ multiplex PCR was the method, and the copy in TCRdb shows in-frame clones only, minus some. V and J calls and clone size are as listed in that table; D and trimming were resolved from the DNA. The sample lists approximately 54,000 clones; under 90% were seen once. This clone showed up just once. Its specificity is unknown.

The sequenced sample consisted of PBMCs. V is TRBV5-1 and J is TRBJ2-1; D perhaps matches TRBD2 (6 bases). This sequence originates from a woman younger than 30 in good health and CMV-seronegative. CDR3 sequence: CASTTGEDNEQFF. CDR3 DNA sequence: TGCGCCAGCACAACGGGGGAAGACAATGAGCAGTTCTTC.